This record covers a single T cell receptor beta chain. Trimming cost V 6 bases and J 6 bases; bases outside gene matches: 9. The CDR3 is 14 amino acids. These data belong to a study of blood T cell repertoires in COVID-19. Study in general: Samples came from the United States, Italy and Spain, spanning acute and convalescent COVID-19. T cells, B-cell-depleted T cells, or PBMCs provided the cDNA or gDNA that served as material.

In the authors' methods: It was from reference gene primer amplification that nucleated cell counts were estimated. TCRdb's copy holds only in-frame clones and misses some; the assay was immunoSEQ multiplex PCR. For V, J and clone size, that table is used; D and trimming come from the DNA. Seen here are 150,000 to 200,000 clones, roughly 84% observed once, and the top ten hold about 20%. Patients from Seattle were sampled longitudinally, starting during active infection. V and J are TRBV23-1 and TRBJ1-2; 8 positions agree with TRBD1. TRBV23-1 is flagged as an ORF with uncertain function. This TCR was recovered from a person between 65 and 79 years old with COVID-19, enrolled during active disease. The sample consisted of peripheral blood. The CDR3 protein is CASSRLRTGNGYTF. In nucleotides, the CDR3 is TGCGCCAGCAGCCGTCTACGGACAGGGAATGGCTACACCTTC.